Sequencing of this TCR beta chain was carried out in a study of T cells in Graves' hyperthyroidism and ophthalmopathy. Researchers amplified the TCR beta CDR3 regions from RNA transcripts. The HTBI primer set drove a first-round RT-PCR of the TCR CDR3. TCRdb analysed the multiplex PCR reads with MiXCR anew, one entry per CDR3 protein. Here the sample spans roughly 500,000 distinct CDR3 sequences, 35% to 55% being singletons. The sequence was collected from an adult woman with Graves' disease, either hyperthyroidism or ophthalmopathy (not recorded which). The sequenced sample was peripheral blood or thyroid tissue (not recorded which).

This chain's CDR3 is CAISGTSGMMETQYF. The CDR3 DNA reads as TGTGCCATCAGTGGGACTAGCGGGATGATGGAGACCCAGTACTTC. The chain has TRBV10-3 and TRBJ2-5, with 12 positions matching TRBD2. V lost 4 bases, J lost 5 bases, and 5 bases stayed unmatched. Germline values: CDR1 ENHRY, CDR2 SYGVKD. The CDR3 runs to 15 residues.